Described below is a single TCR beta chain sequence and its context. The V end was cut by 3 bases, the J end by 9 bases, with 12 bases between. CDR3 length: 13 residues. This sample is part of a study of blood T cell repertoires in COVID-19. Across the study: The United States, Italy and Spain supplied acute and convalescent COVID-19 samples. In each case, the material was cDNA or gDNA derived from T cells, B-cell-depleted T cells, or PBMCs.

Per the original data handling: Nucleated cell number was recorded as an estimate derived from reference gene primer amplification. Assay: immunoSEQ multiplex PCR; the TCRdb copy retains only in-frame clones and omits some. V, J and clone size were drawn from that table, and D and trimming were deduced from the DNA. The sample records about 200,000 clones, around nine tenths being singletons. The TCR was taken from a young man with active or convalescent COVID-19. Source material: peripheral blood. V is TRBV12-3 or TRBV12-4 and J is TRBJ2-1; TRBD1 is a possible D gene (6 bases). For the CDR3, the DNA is TGTGCCAGCAGTTTCGCAGGGGCGGGTGAGCAGTTCTTC. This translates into CASSFAGAGEQFF.